The clone carrying this T cell receptor beta chain was counted a single time. Antigen: not known. The sample comes from a study of T cell responses to AZD1222 COVID-19 vaccine. The study, taken as a whole, reports: Spike-specific TCR breadth and depth were elevated following two AZD1222 doses. Per reports, nearly half of all spike-specific TCRs target regions that are unmutated in variants. The sample set comprised mostly white British donors with more females, and clonal diversity was possibly underestimated.

Both about-4-week and about-12-week second-dose recipients were combined. Libraries were prepared by immunoSEQ multiplex PCR; TCRdb keeps only in-frame clonotypes and omits some of them. The table has some 120,000 clones, more than 65% seen once. This TCR derives from an adult who received the AZD1222 COVID-19 vaccine. This specimen was peripheral blood, taken 28 days after the second AZD1222 dose.

The CDR3 nucleotides read TGCAGCGTTGAATTGGGGGGCGGGTTGAACACTGAAGCTTTCTTT. This encodes CSVELGGGLNTEAFF. This chain links TRBV29-1 with TRBJ1-1; the D gene is possibly TRBD1 (6 bases). Trimming took off 2 bases at V and 0 bases at J, with 13 bases between the two ends. The CDR3 covers 15 residues. Germline assignment: CDR1 SQVTM and CDR2 ANQGSEA.